This TCR beta chain was recorded in a study of T cell responses to AZD1222 COVID-19 vaccine. Sequenced by immunoSEQ multiplex PCR; TCRdb stores in-frame clones only, minus some. The table has 75,000 to 95,000 clones, 92% seen once. This clonotype was sampled from an adult in good health. The specimen comprised peripheral blood, sampled on day 0 of MenACWY control vaccination.

CDR3 DNA sequence: TGTGCCAGCATCGTGACAGGACTTAACTATGGCTACACCTTC. This codes for CASIVTGLNYGYTF. The rearrangement joins TRBV5-8 to TRBJ1-2; weak D call: TRBD1 (6 bases). Trimming cost V 6 bases and J 1 base, with 13 bases left between them. Germline V gene sequence: CDR1 SGHTS, CDR2 YDEGEE. The CDR3 is 14 residues long.